The 4 T cell receptor beta chains below all came from one sample that was sequenced in a study of blood T cell repertoires in COVID-19. Profiling relied on immunoSEQ multiplex PCR, and the TCRdb table lists in-frame clones only, not all of them. The table shows 300,000 to 450,000 clones, with around 87% occurring only once. The sample comprised PBMCs or T cells enriched from blood (not recorded which). The receptor set was obtained from a man aged 18 to 30 who had recovered from COVID-19.

This chain uses TRBV5-1 with TRBJ1-1, with D tentatively TRBD1 (5 bases). Germline V gene data show CDR1 as SGHRS and CDR2 as YFSETQ. CDR3 size: 13 residues. V was trimmed by 1 base and J by 4 bases, leaving 8 bases between them. As DNA, the CDR3 is TGCGCCAGCAGCTTGATAGGGGTCACTGAAGCTTTCTTT. Encoded protein: CASSLIGVTEAFF.

The chain links TRBV5-4 to TRBJ2-5, with no clear D. Trimming cost V 1 base and J 4 bases, with 11 bases left between them. The CDR3 sequence is 14 residues long. Germline assignment: CDR1 SGHNT and CDR2 YYREEE (reference sequence). The DNA for the CDR3 is TGTGCCAGCAGCTTGAACGTCGGCGGAGAGACCCAGTACTTC. This gives the protein CASSLNVGGETQYF.

As to this clone: The same CDR3 can be traced to other DNA sequences in this sample. The chain uses TRBV12-3 or TRBV12-4 and TRBJ1-2, with D unresolved. CDR3 size: 13 residues. V was pared by 1 base and J by 4 bases, with 7 bases between. In DNA, the CDR3 is TGTGCCAGCAGTTTAGGGCAGCGCTATGGCTACACCTTC. This codes for CASSLGQRYGYTF.

V gene TRBV24-1 combines with J gene TRBJ2-1; tentatively, D is TRBD1 (6 bases). The germline gives CDR1 KGHDR, CDR2 SFDVKD. The CDR3 consists of 15 residues. The V end lost 3 bases, the J end lost 7 bases, and 15 bases lay between the germline ends. The CDR3 spells CATSDMDSLRNEQFF. In DNA, the CDR3 is TGTGCCACCAGTGATATGGACAGTTTGAGGAATGAGCAGTTCTTC.